Listed below are T cell receptor beta chains from one sample, sequenced in a study of T cells in localized non-small cell lung cancer. Here immunoSEQ multiplex PCR was the method, and the copy in TCRdb shows in-frame clones only, minus some. The sample consists of approximately 32,000 clones, roughly 82% of them appearing once. Sequencing was performed on peripheral blood, taken before any cancer treatment. The receptors here all came from a male donor aged 60 or over with stage III squamous cell lung carcinoma. The CDR3 runs from the conserved cysteine through the conserved F or W. A D gene is named only where the DNA matches it firmly. Only some rows state a clone size, as once, few, many or a class for expanded clones.

.	TRBJ1-6	13	.	TRBV7-2	CASSLEGFSPLHF	TGTGCCAGCAGCTTAGAGGGGTTTTCACCCCTCCACTTT
TRBD1	TRBJ2-7	14	.	TRBV11-2	CASSLWDSSYEQYF	TGTGCCAGCAGCTTATGGGACAGTTCCTACGAGCAGTACTTC
.	TRBJ1-6	14	once	TRBV5-6	CASSLLGGDSPLHF	TGTGCCAGCAGCTTGCTCGGCGGGGACTCACCCCTCCACTTT
.	TRBJ2-3	12	.	TRBV18	CASSRVGSTQYF	TGTGCCAGCTCACGGGTAGGCAGTACGCAGTATTTT
TRBD1	TRBJ1-1	14	.	TRBV15	CATSRETGRSEAFF	TGTGCCACCAGCAGAGAGACAGGGAGGTCTGAAGCTTTCTTT
TRBD1	TRBJ1-5	15	.	TRBV10-3	CAISGGTEINQPQHF	TGTGCCATCAGTGGGGGGACAGAAATCAATCAGCCCCAGCATTTT
.	TRBJ2-7	12	.	TRBV11-3	CASSEGRSEQYF	TGTGCCAGCAGCGAGGGGAGGTCCGAGCAGTACTTC
.	TRBJ2-2	13	once	TRBV6-6	CASSTGSGGELFF	TGTGCCAGCAGTACGGGGAGCGGGGGGGAGCTGTTTTTT
.	TRBJ1-2	12	.	TRBV5-4	CASRQGNDGYTF	TGTGCCAGCAGACAGGGAAACGATGGCTACACCTTC
TRBD1	TRBJ2-1	18	.	TRBV11-3	CASSFGTGFLGGNNEQFF	TGTGCCAGCAGCTTCGGGACAGGCTTTCTAGGGGGTAACAATGAGCAGTTCTTC
TRBD2	TRBJ2-7	16	.	TRBV15	CATSRPGTSGTYEQYF	TGTGCCACCAGCAGACCTGGGACTAGCGGGACCTACGAGCAGTACTTC
.	TRBJ1-1	14	.	TRBV19	CASRARTANTEAFF	TGTGCCAGTAGGGCAAGGACAGCGAACACTGAAGCTTTCTTT
.	TRBJ2-7	15	.	TRBV5-1	CASTSTGGTSYEQYF	TGCGCCAGCACCTCCACTGGCGGGACCTCCTACGAGCAGTACTTC
TRBD2	TRBJ2-2	17	.	TRBV7-7	CASSSLAGGGATGELFF	TGTGCCAGCAGCAGCTTGGCGGGAGGCGGGGCCACCGGGGAGCTGTTTTTT
.	TRBJ1-2	12	.	TRBV5-6	CASSLGRGGYTF	TGTGCCAGCAGCTTGGGGAGGGGTGGCTACACCTTC
.	TRBJ1-5	13	.	TRBV10-1	CASSESSSQPQHF	TGCGCCAGCAGTGAGTCGTCGTCCCAGCCCCAGCATTTT
.	TRBJ2-1	12	.	TRBV5-1	CASSLNRDEQFF	TGCGCCAGCAGCTTGAACAGGGATGAGCAGTTCTTC
TRBD2	TRBJ2-5	15	.	TRBV5-4	CASSWGTSGQETQYF	TGTGCCAGCAGCTGGGGGACTAGCGGGCAGGAGACCCAGTACTTC
.	TRBJ1-2	14	.	TRBV19	CASTGGFPNYGYTF	TGTGCCAGTACTGGGGGGTTCCCTAACTATGGCTACACCTTC
.	TRBJ1-1	13	.	TRBV25-1	CASSEYSASKAFF	TGTGCCAGCAGTGAATATTCCGCCTCTAAAGCTTTCTTT
.	TRBJ1-2	14	.	TRBV2	CASRPDSFNYGYTF	TGTGCCAGCAGACCCGACAGCTTTAACTATGGCTACACCTTC
.	TRBJ1-6	13	once	TRBV5-5	CASSSTDNSPLHF	TGTGCCAGCAGCTCGACGGACAATTCACCCCTCCACTTT
.	TRBJ2-1	12	.	TRBV7-2	CASSSLRGEQFF	TGTGCCAGCAGCTCCTTGAGGGGTGAGCAGTTCTTC
TRBD1	TRBJ1-1	15	.	TRBV7-9	CASSRTGNRGTEAFF	TGTGCCAGCAGCAGGACAGGGAATAGGGGCACTGAAGCTTTCTTT
.	TRBJ2-2	15	.	TRBV7-2	CASRGGQSNTGELFF	TGTGCCAGCAGGGGAGGACAGTCGAACACCGGGGAGCTGTTTTTT
TRBD2	TRBJ2-2	14	.	TRBV19	CASNLAGGTGELFF	TGTGCCAGTAATCTAGCGGGAGGCACCGGGGAGCTGTTTTTT
.	TRBJ1-4	14	.	TRBV2	CASSDRTTNEKLFF	TGTGCCAGCAGCGACAGGACAACTAATGAAAAACTGTTTTTT
TRBD2	TRBJ2-5	15	.	TRBV5-1	CASSSSRLAVETQYF	TGCGCCAGCAGCTCCTCAAGGCTAGCGGTAGAGACCCAGTACTTC
.	TRBJ2-3	14	once	TRBV19	CASSIVVSTDTQYF	TGTGCCAGTAGTATCGTCGTTTCCACAGATACGCAGTATTTT
TRBD1	TRBJ1-2	14	.	TRBV7-6	CASSPKTGAGGYTF	TGTGCCAGCAGCCCGAAGACAGGGGCTGGGGGCTACACCTTC
.	TRBJ2-1	15	.	TRBV6-5	CASSQTRSSYNEQFF	TGTGCCAGCAGCCAAACACGAAGCTCCTACAATGAGCAGTTCTTC
.	TRBJ1-1	12	few	TRBV2	CASNTGNTEAFF	TGTGCCAGCAATACCGGGAACACTGAAGCTTTCTTT
.	TRBJ1-2	15	once	TRBV7-9	CASSLAMAARYGYTF	TGTGCCAGCAGCTTAGCGATGGCAGCTCGCTATGGCTACACCTTC
.	TRBJ2-1	16	.	TRBV5-1	CASSLAGQSRYNEQFF	TGCGCCAGCAGCTTGGCGGGGCAGAGCCGATACAATGAGCAGTTCTTC
TRBD1	TRBJ1-1	14	.	TRBV7-9	CASSSGQINTEAFF	TGTGCCAGCAGCTCGGGACAGATAAACACTGAAGCTTTCTTT
.	TRBJ1-4	14	.	TRBV6-1	CASTLWGAGEKLFF	TGTGCCAGCACGTTGTGGGGGGCGGGTGAAAAACTGTTTTTT
.	TRBJ2-7	12	.	TRBV7-9	CASSQPSYEQYF	TGTGCCAGCAGCCAACCTTCCTACGAGCAGTACTTC
.	TRBJ1-4	12	.	TRBV7-6	CASSLASEKLFF	TGTGCCAGCAGCTTAGCTAGTGAAAAACTGTTTTTT
.	TRBJ1-4	14	.	TRBV19	CATADSPTNEKLFF	TGTGCCACCGCCGACAGCCCAACTAATGAAAAACTGTTTTTT
.	TRBJ1-6	15	.	TRBV28	CASSLAGLGDSPLHF	TGTGCCAGCAGTTTAGCAGGGTTGGGAGATTCACCCCTCCACTTT
.	TRBJ2-1	15	.	TRBV19	CASSQPKEGRNEQFF	TGTGCCAGTAGCCAACCAAAGGAGGGGAGGAATGAGCAGTTCTTC
.	TRBJ1-4	13	.	TRBV11-2	CASSIATNEKLFF	TGTGCCAGCAGCATTGCAACTAATGAAAAACTGTTTTTT
.	TRBJ1-5	12	few	TRBV10-3	CAISEQNRPQHF	TGTGCCATCAGTGAGCAGAACCGGCCCCAGCATTTT
TRBD1	TRBJ1-2	16	.	TRBV5-4	CASSLFTGGFNYGYTF	TGTGCCAGCAGCTTATTTACAGGGGGGTTTAACTATGGCTACACCTTC
.	TRBJ2-3	15	.	TRBV18	CASSPPNSVGDTQYF	TGTGCCAGCTCACCACCGAATAGCGTGGGGGATACGCAGTATTTT
.	TRBJ1-4	14	few	TRBV18	CASSPVQYNEKLFF	TGTGCCAGCTCACCCGTACAGTATAATGAAAAACTGTTTTTT
.	TRBJ1-3	15	.	TRBV9	CASSVEGGSGNTIYF	TGTGCCAGCAGCGTCGAGGGCGGCTCTGGAAACACCATATATTTT
.	TRBJ1-2	12	.	TRBV30	CAWSFTGTGATF	TGTGCCTGGAGTTTTACGGGCACTGGAGCTACCTTC
.	TRBJ1-6	16	.	TRBV4-2	CASSQGDSPGNSPLHF	TGTGCCAGCAGCCAAGGCGACAGCCCTGGGAATTCACCCCTCCACTTT
TRBD1	TRBJ2-1	16	.	TRBV14	CADLSPGTGGNNEQFF	TGTGCCGACCTTTCTCCCGGGACAGGGGGGAACAATGAGCAGTTCTTC
.	TRBJ2-2	13	.	TRBV10-1	CASSESGTGELFF	TGCGCCAGCAGTGAGTCCGGCACCGGGGAGCTGTTTTTT
TRBD1	TRBJ1-5	15	.	TRBV15	CATSGDRGSNQPQHF	TGTGCCACCAGCGGGGACAGGGGGAGCAATCAGCCCCAGCATTTT
.	TRBJ1-1	14	few	TRBV6-1	CASSEARGDTEAFF	TGTGCCAGCAGTGAAGCGCGAGGGGACACTGAAGCTTTCTTT
.	TRBJ1-1	13	.	TRBV18	CASSPLEGHEAFF	TGTGCCAGCTCACCACTAGAGGGGCATGAAGCTTTCTTT
TRBD1	TRBJ2-3	15	.	TRBV6-5	CASRTRDREPDTQYF	TGTGCCAGCAGAACAAGGGACAGGGAACCAGATACGCAGTATTTT